This T cell receptor beta chain was profiled in a study of cytomegalovirus exposure and HLA in healthy donors. The CDR3 consists of 16 residues. Germline CDR1 reads SGHVS; CDR2 reads FQNEAQ. The V end lost 4 bases, the J end lost 3 bases, and 19 bases lay between the germline ends. The assay was immunoSEQ multiplex PCR, and TCRdb's table has in-frame clones only and misses some. The sample gives about 60,000 clones, almost 97% of which show up once; 1.2% is in the top ten. Whole-study findings and limits: Specific recognition of CMV antigens was confirmed in vitro for a few chains (all CMV-associated). Accounts indicate the classifier identified cytomegalovirus status with strong specificity and sensitivity.

Comment on this clone: Its antigen is currently unknown.

It was the approximately 130-subject validation cohort, separate from the roughly 700-subject first cohort, to which the donors belonged. Sample: PBMCs. The chain is built from TRBV7-8 and TRBJ2-7; D is perhaps TRBD2 (6 bases). This receptor was obtained from a woman between 18 and 29 years old in good health and CMV-seronegative. CDR3 DNA sequence: TGTGCCAGCAGCTCGAGGTTGCGGGACGCGGACTACGAGCAGTACTTC. Amino acids: CASSSRLRDADYEQYF. The whole variable domain, filled in from reference TRBV7-8 and TRBJ2-7, reads GAGVSQSPRYKVAKRGQDVALRCDPISGHVSLFWYQQALGQGPEFLTYFQNEAQLDKSGLPSDRFFAERPEGSVSTLKIQRTQQEDSAVYLCASSSRLRDADYEQYFGPGTRLTVT.